This is a list of T cell receptor beta chains from one sample in a study of blood T cells in healthy people across ages. Each CDR3 protein gets one entry after TCRdb re-called the 5' RACE reads with MiXCR. Of hundreds of thousands of distinct CDR3 sequences in the sample, 43% were seen once. The sequenced material came from blood. These receptors were obtained from a woman aged 55-75 years in good health. CDR3s include the opening cysteine and the closing phenylalanine or tryptophan. The order of the fields is CDR3 protein, CDR3 DNA, J gene, D gene, clone size, V gene. A D gene is named only where the DNA matches it firmly. Size tells how often a clone was seen (once, few, many) or the class of an expanded clone, and some rows leave it out.

CDR3 protein: CASSLGTGGSGNQPQHF
CDR3 DNA: TGTGCCAGCAGCTTGGGGACAGGGGGCTCGGGGAATCAGCCCCAGCATTTT
J gene: TRBJ1-5
D gene: TRBD1
clone size: NA
V gene: TRBV7-2

CDR3 protein: CASSVPDRGYEQYF
CDR3 DNA: TGCGCCAGCAGTGTACCGGACAGGGGCTACGAGCAGTACTTC
J gene: TRBJ2-7
D gene: TRBD1
clone size: NA
V gene: TRBV10-2

CDR3 protein: CASSLDRAGNEQYF
CDR3 DNA: TGTGCCAGCAGCTTAGACAGGGCTGGCAATGAGCAGTACTTC
J gene: TRBJ2-7
D gene: NA
clone size: NA
V gene: TRBV7-8

CDR3 protein: CSARWGGDTEAFF
CDR3 DNA: TGCAGTGCTAGGTGGGGAGGAGACACTGAAGCTTTCTTT
J gene: TRBJ1-1
D gene: NA
clone size: NA
V gene: TRBV20-1

CDR3 protein: CASTYSTSTFTQYF
CDR3 DNA: TGTGCCAGCACTTACTCGACTAGTACATTTACGCAGTATTTT
J gene: TRBJ2-3
D gene: NA
clone size: NA
V gene: TRBV12-3/TRBV12-4

CDR3 protein: CASSLNNAASSYGYTF
CDR3 DNA: TGTGCCAGCAGCTTAAACAATGCAGCCAGTTCCTATGGCTACACCTTC
J gene: TRBJ1-2
D gene: NA
clone size: NA
V gene: TRBV7-9

CDR3 protein: CAWMFGGAETQYF
CDR3 DNA: TGTGCCTGGATGTTCGGGGGCGCGGAGACCCAGTACTTC
J gene: TRBJ2-5
D gene: NA
clone size: few
V gene: TRBV30

CDR3 protein: CASSVGTSGRNEQFF
CDR3 DNA: TGTGCCAGCAGCGTCGGGACTAGCGGGAGGAATGAGCAGTTCTTC
J gene: TRBJ2-1
D gene: TRBD2
clone size: few
V gene: TRBV9

CDR3 protein: CASSLSPAAGTQYF
CDR3 DNA: TGTGCCAGCAGCTTAAGCCCGGCAGCCGGTACGCAGTATTTT
J gene: TRBJ2-3
D gene: NA
clone size: NA
V gene: TRBV7-6

CDR3 protein: CAISESGGDWGYGYTF
CDR3 DNA: TGTGCCATCAGTGAGTCAGGCGGGGACTGGGGGTATGGCTACACCTTC
J gene: TRBJ1-2
D gene: NA
clone size: few
V gene: TRBV10-3

CDR3 protein: CSARVGGKSPYEQYF
CDR3 DNA: TGCAGTGCTAGGGTCGGCGGGAAGAGCCCCTACGAGCAGTACTTC
J gene: TRBJ2-7
D gene: NA
clone size: NA
V gene: TRBV20-1

CDR3 protein: CSARGTSGRAFDEQYF
CDR3 DNA: TGCAGTGCTAGAGGGACTAGCGGGAGGGCCTTCGACGAGCAGTACTTC
J gene: TRBJ2-7
D gene: TRBD2
clone size: few
V gene: TRBV20-1

CDR3 protein: CASTDGAYSYEQYF
CDR3 DNA: TGTGCCAGCACCGATGGGGCCTACTCCTACGAGCAGTACTTC
J gene: TRBJ2-7
D gene: NA
clone size: NA
V gene: TRBV2

CDR3 protein: CSAWAISYNEQYF
CDR3 DNA: TGCAGTGCCTGGGCGATCTCCTACAATGAGCAGTACTTC
J gene: TRBJ2-7
D gene: NA
clone size: NA
V gene: TRBV20-1

CDR3 protein: CASSPRAGTSTDTRYF
CDR3 DNA: TGTGCCAGCAGTCCTCGGGCGGGAACCTCCACAGATACGCGGTATTTT
J gene: TRBJ2-3
D gene: NA
clone size: NA
V gene: TRBV12-3/TRBV12-4

CDR3 protein: CASSRSKGAFYEQYF
CDR3 DNA: TGTGCCAGCAGCCGCTCGAAGGGGGCTTTTTACGAGCAGTACTTC
J gene: TRBJ2-7
D gene: TRBD1
clone size: NA
V gene: TRBV3-1

CDR3 protein: CASSLGVLNTEAFF
CDR3 DNA: TGTGCCAGCAGCTTAGGGGTGTTGAACACTGAAGCTTTCTTT
J gene: TRBJ1-1
D gene: NA
clone size: NA
V gene: TRBV13

CDR3 protein: CASSPGPDRGETQYF
CDR3 DNA: TGTGCCAGCAGCCCGGGTCCGGACAGGGGAGAGACCCAGTACTTC
J gene: TRBJ2-5
D gene: TRBD1
clone size: few
V gene: TRBV4-2

CDR3 protein: CASSVEDQRETQYF
CDR3 DNA: TGTGCCAGCAGCGTGGAAGACCAAAGGGAGACCCAGTACTTC
J gene: TRBJ2-5
D gene: NA
clone size: few
V gene: TRBV9

CDR3 protein: CASSLQGEVRRHTQYF
CDR3 DNA: TGTGCCAGCAGCCTCCAGGGGGAGGTCCGTCGTCATACGCAGTATTTT
J gene: TRBJ2-3
D gene: NA
clone size: once
V gene: TRBV7-8

CDR3 protein: CASTTDYYGYTF
CDR3 DNA: TGTGCCAGCACGACGGATTATTATGGCTACACCTTC
J gene: TRBJ1-2
D gene: NA
clone size: few
V gene: TRBV6-2/TRBV6-3

CDR3 protein: CATSGAGEYNEQFF
CDR3 DNA: TGTGCCACCAGTGGAGCGGGAGAGTACAATGAGCAGTTCTTC
J gene: TRBJ2-1
D gene: TRBD2
clone size: NA
V gene: TRBV24-1

CDR3 protein: CAISESGTSGNSYNEQFF
CDR3 DNA: TGTGCCATCAGTGAGTCGGGGACTAGCGGGAACTCCTACAATGAGCAGTTCTTC
J gene: TRBJ2-1
D gene: TRBD2
clone size: NA
V gene: TRBV10-3

CDR3 protein: CASSFTSQLPGGKNIQYF
CDR3 DNA: TGTGCCAGCAGCTTCACGTCACAGCTGCCGGGGGGCAAAAACATTCAGTACTTC
J gene: TRBJ2-4
D gene: TRBD2
clone size: once
V gene: TRBV11-2

CDR3 protein: CASTEGGNSPLHF
CDR3 DNA: TGTGCCAGCACCGAGGGGGGGAATTCACCCCTCCACTTT
J gene: TRBJ1-6
D gene: NA
clone size: NA
V gene: TRBV6-5

CDR3 protein: CASSYGRDNEQFF
CDR3 DNA: TGTGCCAGCAGTTACGGGAGAGACAATGAGCAGTTCTTC
J gene: TRBJ2-1
D gene: NA
clone size: NA
V gene: TRBV6-6